The 2 T cell receptor beta chains below come from one sample, sequenced in a study of blood T cell repertoires in COVID-19. The assay was immunoSEQ multiplex PCR, and TCRdb's table has in-frame clones only and misses some. The sample lists approximately 300,000 clones; 92% were seen once. Material for sequencing was PBMCs or T cells enriched from blood (not recorded which). Receptor source: a woman aged 25-40 years who had recovered from COVID-19.

This clone was observed once. The J gene is TRBJ2-1, the V gene TRBV3-1 (or the pseudogene TRBV3-2), with 11 nucleotides matching TRBD2. This CDR3 comprises 15 residues. V shed 0 bases and J 6 bases; nucleotides not matched to a gene: 1. The germline V gene encodes CDR1 LGHDT and CDR2 YNNKEL (reference sequence). The CDR3 region is CASSQEGTSGNEQFF. The CDR3 nucleotides are TGTGCCAGCAGCCAAGAGGGGACTAGCGGCAATGAGCAGTTCTTC.

This chain connects TRBV7-2 to TRBJ2-3; 7 nucleotides agree with TRBD2. Germline values: CDR1 SGHTA, CDR2 FQGNSA. The CDR3 sequence is 13 residues long. The V gene end was trimmed by 1 base and the J gene end by 13 bases; junction bases not matched to a gene: 8. The CDR3 coding sequence is TGTGCCAGCAGCTTAGGGTTGGAGCGGGGAAAGTATTTT. This translates into CASSLGLERGKYF.